This TCR beta chain was obtained from a study of post-analysis software for immune sequencing data (dated by TCRdb to the mid-2010s). Broadly, across the study: Disease courses on record covered relapsing-remitting, secondary progressive and progressive-relapsing multiple sclerosis, though some patients had no subtype annotation. The patient repertoires were compared against 11 previously published healthy control repertoires obtained from donors aged about 6 to 25 years. A subset of samples was prepared in parallel using single-end sample barcoding, then pooled and co-amplified after Illumina adapter ligation.

The library relied on PCR. Instrument used: Illumina HiSeq 2500. To reduce PCR and sequencing biases, unique molecular identifiers were incorporated into the TCR beta cDNA libraries. Roughly 0.5 million cDNA molecules were obtained per 1 to 10 million input T cells, so each molecule approximated one T cell. The patient libraries were prepared and sequenced using the same protocol as the earlier healthy control dataset. Samples belonging to the same batch were prepared together, multiplexed and sequenced on a shared HiSeq lane. In the paper's pipeline: MIGEC handled the raw barcoded reads, throwing out single-read molecular identifier groups before consensus assembly and CDR3 extraction. VDJtools was used for post-analysis of the clonotype tables, with diversity normalized by down-sampling every dataset to the smallest sample size. In repertoire overlap clustering, CDR3 amino acid sequences, but not nucleotide sequences, were matched to correct batch-related cross-sample contamination. The public reads were reanalyzed by TCRdb: fastp trimming at Q25, MiXCR alignment, in-frame beta chains only. Rows matching on CDR3 protein sequence are summarized as one entry with the most common DNA and genes. The V and J calls follow TCRdb's processing rather than the paper's. In this sample the table shows hundreds of thousands of distinct CDR3 sequences, 44% of which occur a single time. 1.5% to 2% of the sample belongs to the ten largest clones.

TCR beta repertoires were profiled from peripheral blood of 10 to 15 young patients with multiple sclerosis to demonstrate the VDJtools post-analysis software. The multiple sclerosis patients were children and adolescents ranging in age from roughly 6 to 15 years. A note on this clonotype: Its antigen has not been determined. Nothing much larger sits one base from this clone, and base qualities are not available.

Here is what the overall study found, with its caveats: Strong co-clustering of samples prepared in the same batch was shown by direct clustering with F measure, prompting a batch-effect correction. Normalized Chao1 diversity was significantly lower in multiple sclerosis patients than controls, suggesting substantial peripheral T-cell clonal expansion. The multiple sclerosis patient group was slightly younger than the control group.

The TCR was taken from a girl aged 10 to 17 with multiple sclerosis. The sequenced material came from blood.

This receptor carries the CDR3 CSASKGREVETQYF. At the DNA level, the sequence is TGCAGTGCTAGTAAGGGCAGGGAGGTGGAGACCCAGTACTTC. The chain is encoded by TRBV20-1 joined to TRBJ2-5; the D gene is perhaps TRBD2, from 6 matching bases. The CDR3 runs 14 residues from the cysteine to the phenylalanine. This entry keeps only the CDR3 DNA: 42 bases, framed from base 1. Trimming takes 3 bases from V and 5 bases from J, and the germline ends sit 16 bases apart. The germline V gene encodes CDR1 DFQATT and CDR2 SNEGSKA (reference sequence).